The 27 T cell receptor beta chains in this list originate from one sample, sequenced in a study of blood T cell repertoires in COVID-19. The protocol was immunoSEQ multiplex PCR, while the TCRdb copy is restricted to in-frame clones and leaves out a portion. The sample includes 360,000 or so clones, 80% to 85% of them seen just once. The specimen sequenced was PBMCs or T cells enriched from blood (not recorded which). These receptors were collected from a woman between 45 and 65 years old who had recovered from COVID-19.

The CDR3 DNA reads as TGTGCCAGTAGTATTACACAGGGGGCGTGGGGCTACACCTTC. Translated: CASSITQGAWGYTF. The rearrangement uses TRBV19 and TRBJ1-2; 9 bases are shared with TRBD1. Trimming at V came to 3 bases and at J to 8 bases, leaving 7 bases not matched to a gene. The length of the CDR3 is 14 residues. From germline, CDR1 is LNHDA and CDR2 SQIVND (reference sequence).

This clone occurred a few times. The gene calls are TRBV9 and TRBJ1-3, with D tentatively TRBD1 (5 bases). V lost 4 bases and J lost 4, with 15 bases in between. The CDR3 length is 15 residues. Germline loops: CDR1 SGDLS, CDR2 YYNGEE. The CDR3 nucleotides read TGTGCCAGCAGCCTTCAAGGGGCGACGGGAAACACCATATATTTT. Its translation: CASSLQGATGNTIYF.

CDR3: CATSRVLEGPEAFF. CDR3 nucleotide sequence: TGTGCCACCAGCAGAGTCTTGGAGGGACCTGAAGCTTTCTTT. The V call is TRBV15, the J call TRBJ1-1; D perhaps matches TRBD1 (5 bases). Trimming shortened V by 1 base and J by 6 bases, and 12 bases separated the two germline ends. Per germline, CDR1 LNHNV and CDR2 YYDKDF (reference sequence). The CDR3 runs 14 residues.

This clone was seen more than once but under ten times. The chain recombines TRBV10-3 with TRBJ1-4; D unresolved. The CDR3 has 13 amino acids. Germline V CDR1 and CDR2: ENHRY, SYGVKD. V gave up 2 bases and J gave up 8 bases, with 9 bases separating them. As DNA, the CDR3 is TGTGCCATCAGTGAGGAGGGAAGGGAAAAACTGTTTTTT. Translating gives CAISEEGREKLFF.

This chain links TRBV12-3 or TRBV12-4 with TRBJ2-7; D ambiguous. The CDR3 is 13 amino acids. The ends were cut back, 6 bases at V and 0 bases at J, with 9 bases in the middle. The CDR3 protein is CASSNRASYEQYF. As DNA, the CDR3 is TGTGCCAGCAGCAACAGAGCCTCCTACGAGCAGTACTTC.

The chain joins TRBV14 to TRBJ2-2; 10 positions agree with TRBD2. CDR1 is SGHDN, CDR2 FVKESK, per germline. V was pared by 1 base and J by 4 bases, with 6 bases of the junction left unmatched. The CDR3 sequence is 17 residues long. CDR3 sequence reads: CASSQGPTSGVTGELFF. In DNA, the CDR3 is TGTGCCAGCAGCCAAGGCCCCACTAGCGGGGTCACCGGGGAGCTGTTTTTT.

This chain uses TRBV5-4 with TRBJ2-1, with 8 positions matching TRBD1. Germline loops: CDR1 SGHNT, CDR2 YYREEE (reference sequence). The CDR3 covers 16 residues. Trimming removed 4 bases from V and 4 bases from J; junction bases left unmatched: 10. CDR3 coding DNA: TGTGCCAGCAGCCCCTCTGGACAGGGTGCGTACAATGAGCAGTTCTTC. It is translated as CASSPSGQGAYNEQFF.

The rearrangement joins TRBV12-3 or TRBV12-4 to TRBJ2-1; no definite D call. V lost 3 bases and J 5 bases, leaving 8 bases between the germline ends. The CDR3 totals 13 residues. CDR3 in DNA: TGTGCCAGCAGTTTGGCCATGAACAATGAGCAGTTCTTC. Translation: CASSLAMNNEQFF.

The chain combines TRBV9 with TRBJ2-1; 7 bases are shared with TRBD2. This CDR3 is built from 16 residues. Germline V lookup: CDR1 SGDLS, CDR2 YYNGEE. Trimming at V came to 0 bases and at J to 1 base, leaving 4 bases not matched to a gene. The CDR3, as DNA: TGTGCCAGCAGCGTAGCGGGCGGGAGTTCCTACAATGAGCAGTTCTTC. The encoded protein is CASSVAGGSSYNEQFF. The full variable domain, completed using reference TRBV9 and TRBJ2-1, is DSGVTQTPKHLITATGQRVTLRCSPRSGDLSVYWYQQSLDQGLQFLIQYYNGEERAKGNILERFSAQQFPDLHSELNLSSLELGDSALYFCASSVAGGSSYNEQFFGPGTRLTVL.

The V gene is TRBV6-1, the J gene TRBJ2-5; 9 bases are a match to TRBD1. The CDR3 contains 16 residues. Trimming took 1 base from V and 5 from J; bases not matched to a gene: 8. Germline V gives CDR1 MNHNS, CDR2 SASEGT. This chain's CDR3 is CASSEDDRGFMETQYF. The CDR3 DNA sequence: TGTGCCAGCAGTGAAGATGACAGGGGGTTCATGGAGACCCAGTACTTC.

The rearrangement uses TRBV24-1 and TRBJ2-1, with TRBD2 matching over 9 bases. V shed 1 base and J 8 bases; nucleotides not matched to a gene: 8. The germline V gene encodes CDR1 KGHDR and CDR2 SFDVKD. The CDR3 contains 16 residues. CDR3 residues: CATSDFGREGIDEQFF. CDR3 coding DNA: TGTGCCACCAGTGATTTCGGGCGGGAGGGCATCGATGAGCAGTTCTTC.

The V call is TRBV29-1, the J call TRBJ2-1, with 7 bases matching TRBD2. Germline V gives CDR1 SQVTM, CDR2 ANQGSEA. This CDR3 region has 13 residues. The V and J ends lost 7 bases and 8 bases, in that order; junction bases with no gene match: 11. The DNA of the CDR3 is TGCAGCGGTAGGGGCGGGAGTCACGATGAGCAGTTCTTC. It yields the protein CSGRGGSHDEQFF.

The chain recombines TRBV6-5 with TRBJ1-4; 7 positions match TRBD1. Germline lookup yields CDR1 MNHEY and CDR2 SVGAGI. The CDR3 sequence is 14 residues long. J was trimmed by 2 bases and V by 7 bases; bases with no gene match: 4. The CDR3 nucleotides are TGTGCCAGCACTCAGGGGGACACTAATGAAAAACTGTTTTTT. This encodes CASTQGDTNEKLFF.

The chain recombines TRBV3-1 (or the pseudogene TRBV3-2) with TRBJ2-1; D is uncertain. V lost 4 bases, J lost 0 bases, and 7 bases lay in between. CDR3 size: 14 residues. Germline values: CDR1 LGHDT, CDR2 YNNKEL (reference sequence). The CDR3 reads CASSPRSSYNEQFF. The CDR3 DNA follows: TGTGCCAGCAGCCCCCGGAGCTCCTACAATGAGCAGTTCTTC.

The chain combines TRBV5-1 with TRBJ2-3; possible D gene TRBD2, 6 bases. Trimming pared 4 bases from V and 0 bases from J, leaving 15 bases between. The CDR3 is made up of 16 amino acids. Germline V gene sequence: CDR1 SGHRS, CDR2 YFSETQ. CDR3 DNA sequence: TGCGCCAGCAGCCACCCGGGCGGGACTAGCACAGATACGCAGTATTTT. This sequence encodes CASSHPGGTSTDTQYF.

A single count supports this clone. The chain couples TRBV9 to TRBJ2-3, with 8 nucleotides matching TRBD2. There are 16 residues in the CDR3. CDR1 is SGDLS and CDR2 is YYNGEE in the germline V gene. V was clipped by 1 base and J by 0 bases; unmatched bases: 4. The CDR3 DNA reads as TGTGCCAGCAGCGTAAGAGCGGGAGAGAGCACAGATACGCAGTATTTT. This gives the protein CASSVRAGESTDTQYF.

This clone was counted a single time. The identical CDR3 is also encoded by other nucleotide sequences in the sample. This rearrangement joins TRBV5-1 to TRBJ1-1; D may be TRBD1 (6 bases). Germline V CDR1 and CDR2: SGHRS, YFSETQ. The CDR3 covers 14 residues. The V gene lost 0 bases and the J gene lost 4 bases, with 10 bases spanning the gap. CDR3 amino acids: CASSLGQGSTEAFF. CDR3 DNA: TGCGCCAGCAGCTTGGGGCAGGGGAGCACTGAAGCTTTCTTT.

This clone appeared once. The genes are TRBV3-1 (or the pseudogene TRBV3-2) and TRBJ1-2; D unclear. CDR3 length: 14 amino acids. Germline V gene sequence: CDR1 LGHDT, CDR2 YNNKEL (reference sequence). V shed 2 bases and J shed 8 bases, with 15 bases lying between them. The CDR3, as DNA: TGTGCCAGCAGCCAACGGGGAATAGGAGACGGCTACACCTTC. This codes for CASSQRGIGDGYTF.

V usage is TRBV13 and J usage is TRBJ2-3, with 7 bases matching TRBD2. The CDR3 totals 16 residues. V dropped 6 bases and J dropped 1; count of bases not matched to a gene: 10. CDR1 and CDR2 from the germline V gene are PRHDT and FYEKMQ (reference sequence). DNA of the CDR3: TGTGCCAGCAGAAGTACTAGCGTCAGCCGCACAGATACGCAGTATTTT. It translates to CASRSTSVSRTDTQYF.

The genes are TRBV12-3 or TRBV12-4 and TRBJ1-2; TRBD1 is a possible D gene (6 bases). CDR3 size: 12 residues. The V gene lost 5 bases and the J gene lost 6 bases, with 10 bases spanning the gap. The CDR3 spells CASSVGADGYTF. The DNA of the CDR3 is TGTGCCAGCAGTGTGGGGGCTGATGGCTACACCTTC.

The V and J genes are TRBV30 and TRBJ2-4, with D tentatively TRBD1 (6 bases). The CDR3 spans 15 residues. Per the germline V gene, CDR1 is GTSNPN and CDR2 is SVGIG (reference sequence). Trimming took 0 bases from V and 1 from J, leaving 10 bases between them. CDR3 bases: TGTGCCTGGAGTGTAGTGGACAGCGCCAAAAACATTCAGTACTTC. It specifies CAWSVVDSAKNIQYF.

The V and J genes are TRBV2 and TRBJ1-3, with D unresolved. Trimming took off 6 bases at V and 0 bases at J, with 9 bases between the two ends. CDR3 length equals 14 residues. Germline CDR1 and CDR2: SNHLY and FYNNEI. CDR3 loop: CASSLLLSGNTIYF. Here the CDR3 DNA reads TGTGCCAGCAGCCTTCTCCTCTCTGGAAACACCATATATTTT.

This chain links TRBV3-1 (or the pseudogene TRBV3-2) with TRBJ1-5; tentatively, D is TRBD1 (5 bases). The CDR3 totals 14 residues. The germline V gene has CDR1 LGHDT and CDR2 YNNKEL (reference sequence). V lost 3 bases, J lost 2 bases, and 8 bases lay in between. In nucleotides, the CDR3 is TGTGCCAGCAGCCATGGGGGGGGCAATCAGCCCCAGCATTTT. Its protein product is CASSHGGGNQPQHF.

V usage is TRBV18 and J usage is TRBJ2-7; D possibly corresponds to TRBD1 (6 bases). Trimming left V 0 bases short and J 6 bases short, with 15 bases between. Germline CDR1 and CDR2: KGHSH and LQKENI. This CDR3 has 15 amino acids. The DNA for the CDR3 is TGTGCCAGCTCACCACCGTTCGGACAGACCAGCGAGCAGTACTTC. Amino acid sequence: CASSPPFGQTSEQYF.

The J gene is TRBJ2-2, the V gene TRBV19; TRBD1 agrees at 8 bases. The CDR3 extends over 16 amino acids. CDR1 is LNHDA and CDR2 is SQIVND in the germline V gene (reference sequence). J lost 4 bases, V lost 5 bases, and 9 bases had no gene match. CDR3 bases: TGTGCCAGTAGTCGGGCCGGGACAGGTAGCACCGGGGAGCTGTTTTTT. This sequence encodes CASSRAGTGSTGELFF.

The CDR3 loop reads CASSNRDRGRDFGYTF. In DNA form, the CDR3 reads TGTGCCAGCAGCAACCGGGACAGGGGGCGCGATTTTGGCTACACCTTC. The chain carries TRBV11-2 and TRBJ1-2; TRBD1 aligns across 12 bases. Losses at the gene ends were 5 bases for V and 7 bases for J; bases not matched to a gene: 11. The CDR3 loop spans 16 amino acids. CDR1 is SGHAT and CDR2 is FQNNGV in the germline V gene.

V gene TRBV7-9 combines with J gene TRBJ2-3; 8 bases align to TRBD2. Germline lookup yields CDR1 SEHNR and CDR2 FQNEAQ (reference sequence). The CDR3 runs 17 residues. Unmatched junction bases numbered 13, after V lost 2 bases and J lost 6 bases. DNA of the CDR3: TGTGCCAGCAGCTTACGGCGGATTAGCGGGGAGATCGATACGCAGTATTTT. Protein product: CASSLRRISGEIDTQYF.